A selection of T cell receptor beta chains follows, all from one sample in a study of cytomegalovirus exposure and HLA in healthy donors. Sequencing used immunoSEQ multiplex PCR; TCRdb keeps in-frame clones, though not all of them. This sample has some 190,000 clones; 75% to 85% occur once, and the top ten carry 1.4% to 1.5%. Source material: PBMCs. The receptors derive from a man between 18 and 35 years old in good health and CMV-seronegative. Both conserved end residues are part of each CDR3. The D gene is left open where the match is weak. For some rows the clone size is stated as once, few or many, or as a class when expanded; others skip it.

cdr3_aa,cdr3_nt,clone_size,j_call,d_call,v_call
CASSSQGDYTGELFF,TGTGCCAGCAGCTCACAGGGGGACTACACCGGGGAGCTGTTTTTT,.,TRBJ2-2,TRBD1,TRBV7-3
CASSVPPPRGYTF,TGTGCCAGCAGCGTACCCCCCCCTCGGGGCTACACCTTC,.,TRBJ1-2,.,TRBV6-1
CASSESRGGAYNSPLHF,TGTGCCAGCAGTGAAAGTCGGGGGGGCGCGTATAATTCACCCCTCCACTTT,.,TRBJ1-6,.,TRBV6-1
CASSYGLESDTQYF,TGTGCCAGCAGTTACGGCCTAGAATCAGATACGCAGTATTTT,.,TRBJ2-3,.,TRBV6-5
CASSRQGLQETQYF,TGTGCCAGCAGCCGACAGGGCCTACAAGAGACCCAGTACTTC,.,TRBJ2-5,TRBD1,TRBV7-9
CASSDHRDLRYTF,TGTGCCAGCAGTGATCACAGGGACCTACGCTACACCTTC,.,TRBJ1-2,.,TRBV6-1
CASSVWASGSSDTQYF,TGTGCCAGCAGCGTCTGGGCTAGCGGTTCTTCAGATACGCAGTATTTT,.,TRBJ2-3,TRBD2,TRBV5-5
CVSGSEEAGNSYEQYF,TGTGTCAGTGGTTCCGAAGAAGCGGGCAACTCCTACGAGCAGTACTTC,.,TRBJ2-7,.,TRBV2
CASSYLASGINEQFF,TGTGCCAGTAGTTATCTGGCTAGCGGGATAAATGAGCAGTTCTTC,.,TRBJ2-1,TRBD2,TRBV19
CASSLVPRRSSYNEQFF,TGTGCCAGCAGCTTAGTCCCGAGGAGGAGCTCCTACAATGAGCAGTTCTTC,few,TRBJ2-1,.,TRBV7-6
CASSQVGQGVIDTQYF,TGCGCCAGCAGCCAAGTGGGACAGGGGGTAATAGATACGCAGTATTTT,.,TRBJ2-3,TRBD1,TRBV4-1
CAWSSSGGNQPQHF,TGTGCCTGGAGTTCGTCGGGGGGCAATCAGCCCCAGCATTTT,.,TRBJ1-5,.,TRBV30
CASGLATGGLFYEQYF,TGTGCTAGTGGTTTAGCGACGGGGGGGCTCTTCTACGAGCAGTACTTC,once,TRBJ2-7,TRBD2,TRBV12-5
CASAPRYLSYEQYF,TGTGCTAGTGCCCCCAGATATCTCTCCTACGAGCAGTACTTC,.,TRBJ2-7,.,TRBV12-5
CASSFGQNEQYF,TGTGCCAGCAGCTTTGGACAGAACGAGCAGTACTTC,.,TRBJ2-7,.,TRBV11-2
CASSSPIGTSGGYNEQFF,TGTGCCAGCAGCTCCCCAATAGGGACTAGCGGGGGGTACAATGAGCAGTTCTTC,.,TRBJ2-1,TRBD2,TRBV7-3
CASSYGTNQPQHF,TGTGCCAGCAGTTATGGGACAAATCAGCCCCAGCATTTT,.,TRBJ1-5,.,TRBV6-5
CASSQRIYTGSKLKNIQYF,TGCGCCAGCAGCCAAAGAATCTATACCGGGAGCAAGCTAAAAAACATTCAGTACTTC,.,TRBJ2-4,.,TRBV4-3
CASSLSHRENTEAFF,TGTGCCAGCTCACTTTCGCACAGGGAGAACACTGAAGCTTTCTTT,.,TRBJ1-1,.,TRBV18
CASSLGLAGGETQYF,TGTGCCAGCAGTCTTGGACTAGCGGGAGGGGAGACCCAGTACTTC,once,TRBJ2-5,TRBD2,TRBV6-1
CAWSAYTEAFF,TGTGCCTGGAGTGCGTACACTGAAGCTTTCTTT,.,TRBJ1-1,.,TRBV30
CASSPGLAGVAGELFF,TGTGCCAGCAGCCCGGGACTAGCGGGAGTCGCCGGGGAGCTGTTTTTT,.,TRBJ2-2,TRBD2,TRBV11-2
CASTESTGTSTGEQYF,TGCGCCAGCACTGAATCTACCGGGACTAGTACAGGCGAGCAGTACTTC,.,TRBJ2-7,TRBD2,TRBV5-1
CASSLTSGSTDTQYF,TGTGCCAGCAGCCTAACTAGCGGAAGCACAGATACGCAGTATTTT,.,TRBJ2-3,TRBD2,TRBV5-4
CASSLGAGNYEQYF,TGTGCCAGCAGTTTGGGGGCAGGGAACTACGAGCAGTACTTC,.,TRBJ2-7,.,TRBV11-3
CASRGTPLTNYGYTF,TGCGCCAGCAGAGGGACACCTCTAACTAACTATGGCTACACCTTC,.,TRBJ1-2,.,TRBV5-1
CASSLRDNYSPLHF,TGTGCCAGCAGCTTACGGGACAATTATTCACCCCTCCACTTT,.,TRBJ1-6,.,TRBV9
CASRTGSWLSGNTIYF,TGCGCCAGCAGAACAGGGTCTTGGTTATCTGGAAACACCATATATTTT,.,TRBJ1-3,.,TRBV5-1
CASSNPGDSYGYTF,TGTGCCAGCAGCAACCCAGGGGATAGCTATGGCTACACCTTC,.,TRBJ1-2,.,TRBV7-9
CASSQDSFGGTRQYGYTF,TGCGCCAGCAGCCAAGATTCTTTTGGGGGCACGCGGCAATATGGCTACACCTTC,.,TRBJ1-2,.,TRBV4-3
CAWSVQGGGDTQYF,TGTGCCTGGAGTGTACAGGGGGGAGGAGATACGCAGTATTTT,few,TRBJ2-3,TRBD1,TRBV30